This TCR beta chain was sequenced for a study of neurological immune-mediated disorders. Time point of the sample: longitudinal time-point 3. Unmatched junction bases numbered 17, after V lost 9 bases and J lost 3 bases. Germline V gene data show CDR1 as SGHAT and CDR2 as FQNNGV. The CDR3 spans 17 residues. TCRdb reprocessed the 5' RACE reads via MiXCR and lists one record per CDR3 protein. The sample has around 42,000 distinct CDR3 sequences; approximately 15% are singletons. This sequence was found in a man in his thirties or forties in good health. The sequenced sample was PBMCs. J is TRBJ2-3 and V is TRBV11-2; 8 bases fit TRBD1. This CDR3 is CARSPGQGNFLTDTQYF. For the CDR3, the DNA is TGTGCCAGAAGCCCCGGACAGGGAAATTTCTTAACAGATACGCAGTATTTT.